These T cell receptor beta chains were read from a single sample in a study of cytomegalovirus exposure and HLA in healthy donors. TCRdb keeps only in-frame clones here, not all; method: immunoSEQ multiplex PCR. The sample has about 360,000 clones; 70% to 90% are singletons. Sequences were obtained from PBMCs. The receptors derive from a woman aged 18-30 years in good health and CMV-seronegative. CDR3s include the opening cysteine and the closing phenylalanine or tryptophan. A D gene is named only where the DNA matches it firmly. Size tells how often a clone was seen (once, few, many) or the class of an expanded clone, and some rows leave it out.

d_gene: -
abundance: -
v_gene: TRBV27
j_gene: TRBJ2-1
CDR3aa: CASSSPLRGPYNEQFF
CDR3nt: TGTGCCAGCAGTTCACCTCTGCGGGGGCCCTACAATGAGCAGTTCTTC

d_gene: TRBD1
abundance: few
v_gene: TRBV25-1
j_gene: TRBJ1-1
CDR3aa: CASSSQDRGLMNTEAFF
CDR3nt: TGTGCCAGCAGTTCCCAGGACAGGGGCCTCATGAACACTGAAGCTTTCTTT

d_gene: -
abundance: -
v_gene: TRBV30
j_gene: TRBJ1-6
CDR3aa: CAWSGGHGNSPLHF
CDR3nt: TGTGCCTGGAGCGGTGGACATGGGAATTCACCCCTCCACTTT

d_gene: TRBD2
abundance: few
v_gene: TRBV15
j_gene: TRBJ2-5
CDR3aa: CATSSHRGSGETQYF
CDR3nt: TGTGCCACCAGCTCCCATCGCGGGAGTGGGGAGACCCAGTACTTC

d_gene: TRBD2
abundance: -
v_gene: TRBV15
j_gene: TRBJ2-3
CDR3aa: CATSPLAGVFTDTQYF
CDR3nt: TGTGCCACCAGCCCACTAGCGGGGGTGTTCACAGATACGCAGTATTTT

d_gene: TRBD2
abundance: -
v_gene: TRBV6-5
j_gene: TRBJ2-7
CDR3aa: CASSPPGGRGEQYF
CDR3nt: TGTGCCAGCAGTCCCCCGGGAGGCCGAGGCGAGCAGTACTTC

d_gene: -
abundance: -
v_gene: TRBV2
j_gene: TRBJ1-1
CDR3aa: CASRTEVNTEAFF
CDR3nt: TGTGCCAGCAGAACAGAAGTGAACACTGAAGCTTTCTTT

d_gene: -
abundance: -
v_gene: TRBV5-1
j_gene: TRBJ2-3
CDR3aa: CASSDGLPTDTQYF
CDR3nt: TGCGCCAGCAGCGACGGACTCCCCACAGATACGCAGTATTTT

d_gene: TRBD1
abundance: -
v_gene: TRBV5-6
j_gene: TRBJ1-2
CDR3aa: CASNEDRGNKLVYGYTF
CDR3nt: TGTGCCAGCAACGAGGACAGGGGAAATAAACTTGTCTATGGCTACACCTTC

d_gene: -
abundance: -
v_gene: TRBV7-2
j_gene: TRBJ1-2
CDR3aa: CASSKQGDYGYTF
CDR3nt: TGTGCCAGCAGCAAACAGGGAGACTATGGCTACACCTTC

d_gene: TRBD2
abundance: -
v_gene: TRBV7-2
j_gene: TRBJ2-7
CDR3aa: CASSYGTSGRRRNEQYF
CDR3nt: TGTGCCAGCAGCTACGGGACTAGCGGGAGGAGGAGGAACGAGCAGTACTTC

d_gene: TRBD1
abundance: -
v_gene: TRBV18
j_gene: TRBJ2-7
CDR3aa: CASSAGTGINEQYF
CDR3nt: TGTGCCAGCTCAGCCGGGACAGGGATCAATGAGCAGTACTTC

d_gene: -
abundance: -
v_gene: TRBV30
j_gene: TRBJ1-1
CDR3aa: CAWSVPPGAFF
CDR3nt: TGTGCCTGGAGTGTACCCCCCGGAGCTTTCTTT

d_gene: TRBD1
abundance: few
v_gene: TRBV7-3
j_gene: TRBJ1-1
CDR3aa: CASSTNRGGSEAFF
CDR3nt: TGTGCCAGCAGCACAAACAGGGGTGGGAGTGAAGCTTTCTTT

d_gene: TRBD1
abundance: -
v_gene: TRBV11-2
j_gene: TRBJ2-3
CDR3aa: CASSLFHRGTDTQYF
CDR3nt: TGTGCCAGCAGCTTATTCCACAGGGGGACAGATACGCAGTATTTT

d_gene: TRBD2
abundance: -
v_gene: TRBV5-1
j_gene: TRBJ2-2
CDR3aa: CASSFAGGPSNTGELFF
CDR3nt: TGCGCCAGCAGCTTTGCGGGAGGACCTTCGAACACCGGGGAGCTGTTTTTT

d_gene: -
abundance: -
v_gene: TRBV19
j_gene: TRBJ1-3
CDR3aa: CATQDFYGGNTIYF
CDR3nt: TGTGCCACCCAGGACTTTTATGGCGGAAACACCATATATTTT

d_gene: TRBD2
abundance: -
v_gene: TRBV9
j_gene: TRBJ2-7
CDR3aa: CASSVDGDYSYEQYF
CDR3nt: TGTGCCAGCAGCGTAGACGGGGACTATTCCTACGAGCAGTACTTC

d_gene: -
abundance: once
v_gene: TRBV7-8
j_gene: TRBJ1-3
CDR3aa: CASSSYEGSGNTIYF
CDR3nt: TGTGCCAGCAGCTCCTATGAGGGCTCTGGAAACACCATATATTTT

d_gene: TRBD2
abundance: -
v_gene: TRBV14
j_gene: TRBJ2-1
CDR3aa: CASDPGTSGRGRDNEQFF
CDR3nt: TGTGCCAGCGACCCCGGGACTAGCGGGAGAGGAAGGGACAATGAGCAGTTCTTC

d_gene: -
abundance: -
v_gene: TRBV28
j_gene: TRBJ1-2
CDR3aa: CASSRQQNYGYTF
CDR3nt: TGTGCCAGCAGTCGTCAACAAAACTATGGCTACACCTTC

d_gene: TRBD2
abundance: -
v_gene: TRBV18
j_gene: TRBJ2-7
CDR3aa: CASSPLPSGSAYEQYF
CDR3nt: TGTGCCAGCTCACCACTTCCTAGCGGGAGTGCGTACGAGCAGTACTTC

d_gene: -
abundance: -
v_gene: TRBV19
j_gene: TRBJ1-1
CDR3aa: CASSPPGVTEAFF
CDR3nt: TGTGCCAGTAGTCCCCCGGGGGTCACTGAAGCTTTCTTT

d_gene: TRBD2
abundance: -
v_gene: TRBV9
j_gene: TRBJ2-7
CDR3aa: CASSVSGGLVPYEQYF
CDR3nt: TGTGCCAGCAGCGTAAGTGGGGGACTAGTCCCCTACGAGCAGTACTTC

d_gene: -
abundance: few
v_gene: TRBV7-6
j_gene: TRBJ1-2
CDR3aa: CASSLVDINYGYTF
CDR3nt: TGTGCCAGCAGCTTAGTGGACATAAACTATGGCTACACCTTC

d_gene: TRBD1
abundance: -
v_gene: TRBV5-1
j_gene: TRBJ2-2
CDR3aa: CASSFGDSTGELFF
CDR3nt: TGCGCCAGCAGCTTTGGGGACAGTACCGGGGAGCTGTTTTTT

d_gene: -
abundance: few
v_gene: TRBV4-1
j_gene: TRBJ2-5
CDR3aa: CASSQDPAGETQYF
CDR3nt: TGCGCCAGCAGCCAAGATCCGGCAGGGGAGACCCAGTACTTC

d_gene: -
abundance: once
v_gene: TRBV7-9
j_gene: TRBJ1-2
CDR3aa: CASSRPQGSDYGYTF
CDR3nt: TGTGCCAGCAGCCGTCCCCAGGGGTCGGACTATGGCTACACCTTC

d_gene: TRBD1
abundance: -
v_gene: TRBV27
j_gene: TRBJ2-2
CDR3aa: CASSSLGPQGAGELFF
CDR3nt: TGTGCCAGCAGTTCTCTTGGACCCCAGGGGGCCGGGGAGCTGTTTTTT

d_gene: -
abundance: once
v_gene: TRBV5-1
j_gene: TRBJ2-2
CDR3aa: CASSLAIGATGELFF
CDR3nt: TGCGCCAGCAGCTTGGCCATAGGGGCCACCGGGGAGCTGTTTTTT

d_gene: -
abundance: -
v_gene: TRBV7-6
j_gene: TRBJ2-3
CDR3aa: CASSLNNGYTDTQYF
CDR3nt: TGTGCCAGCAGCTTAAATAACGGGTACACAGATACGCAGTATTTT

d_gene: TRBD1
abundance: -
v_gene: TRBV14
j_gene: TRBJ2-7
CDR3aa: CASSGGQGGSYEQYF
CDR3nt: TGTGCCAGCAGCGGCGGACAGGGGGGATCCTACGAGCAGTACTTC

d_gene: TRBD1
abundance: -
v_gene: TRBV5-1
j_gene: TRBJ2-1
CDR3aa: CASSLVSGATGTGDNEQFF
CDR3nt: TGCGCCAGCAGCTTGGTATCGGGGGCTACCGGGACAGGGGACAATGAGCAGTTCTTC

d_gene: -
abundance: -
v_gene: TRBV30
j_gene: TRBJ2-7
CDR3aa: CAWSGEWYEQYF
CDR3nt: TGTGCCTGGAGTGGCGAGTGGTACGAGCAGTACTTC

d_gene: -
abundance: -
v_gene: TRBV5-1
j_gene: TRBJ1-4
CDR3aa: CASKQGPDEKLFF
CDR3nt: TGCGCCAGTAAACAGGGCCCTGATGAAAAACTGTTTTTT

d_gene: -
abundance: -
v_gene: TRBV7-6
j_gene: TRBJ2-2
CDR3aa: CASSLIGGSTGELFF
CDR3nt: TGTGCCAGCAGCTTAATTGGGGGGTCGACCGGGGAGCTGTTTTTT

d_gene: -
abundance: -
v_gene: TRBV30
j_gene: TRBJ2-7
CDR3aa: CASQGGGGNEQYF
CDR3nt: TGTGCCTCCCAGGGGGGTGGGGGCAACGAGCAGTACTTC

d_gene: -
abundance: -
v_gene: TRBV4-1
j_gene: TRBJ1-1
CDR3aa: CASSQGFPQGWDTEAFF
CDR3nt: TGCGCCAGCAGCCAAGGGTTCCCCCAGGGCTGGGACACTGAAGCTTTCTTT

d_gene: -
abundance: -
v_gene: TRBV18
j_gene: TRBJ2-2
CDR3aa: CASSPITGKNTGELFF
CDR3nt: TGTGCCAGCTCACCAATAACAGGGAAGAACACCGGGGAGCTGTTTTTT

d_gene: TRBD2
abundance: -
v_gene: TRBV28
j_gene: TRBJ2-7
CDR3aa: CASRSTRTSEYYEQYF
CDR3nt: TGTGCCAGCAGAAGCACCAGGACTAGCGAGTACTACGAGCAGTACTTC

d_gene: -
abundance: -
v_gene: TRBV5-4
j_gene: TRBJ2-6
CDR3aa: CASSYASGANVLTF
CDR3nt: TGTGCCAGCAGCTACGCGTCTGGGGCCAACGTCCTGACTTTC

d_gene: -
abundance: few
v_gene: TRBV16
j_gene: TRBJ1-4
CDR3aa: CASSQSRAEGEKLFF
CDR3nt: TGTGCCAGCAGCCAATCGCGGGCCGAAGGGGAAAAACTGTTTTTT

d_gene: -
abundance: few
v_gene: TRBV7-9
j_gene: TRBJ2-2
CDR3aa: CASTGDTGELFF
CDR3nt: TGTGCCAGCACAGGGGACACCGGGGAGCTGTTTTTT

d_gene: -
abundance: -
v_gene: TRBV28
j_gene: TRBJ1-1
CDR3aa: CASSLVRKEAFF
CDR3nt: TGTGCCAGCAGTTTAGTCAGGAAAGAAGCTTTCTTT

d_gene: TRBD1
abundance: -
v_gene: TRBV5-1
j_gene: TRBJ1-1
CDR3aa: CASSWGQGGTEAFF
CDR3nt: TGCGCCAGCAGCTGGGGTCAGGGGGGCACTGAAGCTTTCTTT

d_gene: TRBD2
abundance: -
v_gene: TRBV5-1
j_gene: TRBJ2-5
CDR3aa: CASSPLAGGEETQYF
CDR3nt: TGCGCCAGCAGCCCACTAGCGGGGGGGGAAGAGACCCAGTACTTC

d_gene: -
abundance: -
v_gene: TRBV19
j_gene: TRBJ1-5
CDR3aa: CASSPHRTSNQPQHF
CDR3nt: TGTGCCAGTAGTCCTCACAGGACAAGCAATCAGCCCCAGCATTTT

d_gene: TRBD2
abundance: once
v_gene: TRBV28
j_gene: TRBJ2-7
CDR3aa: CASSLEGGRYEQYF
CDR3nt: TGTGCCAGCAGTTTAGAGGGCGGGAGGTACGAGCAGTACTTC

d_gene: -
abundance: -
v_gene: TRBV5-6
j_gene: TRBJ1-3
CDR3aa: CASSLVQDYSGNTIYF
CDR3nt: TGTGCCAGCAGCTTGGTCCAGGACTACTCTGGAAACACCATATATTTT

d_gene: -
abundance: -
v_gene: TRBV28
j_gene: TRBJ2-3
CDR3aa: CASSLVLADTDTQYF
CDR3nt: TGTGCCAGCAGTTTAGTTTTAGCGGACACAGATACGCAGTATTTT

d_gene: TRBD2
abundance: -
v_gene: TRBV4-1
j_gene: TRBJ2-7
CDR3aa: CASSQEISGGHSYEQYF
CDR3nt: TGCGCCAGCAGCCAAGAAATTAGCGGGGGCCACTCCTACGAGCAGTACTTC

d_gene: TRBD1
abundance: once
v_gene: TRBV5-1
j_gene: TRBJ1-1
CDR3aa: CASSLIQGLHTEAFF
CDR3nt: TGCGCCAGCAGCTTGATACAGGGGCTACACACTGAAGCTTTCTTT

d_gene: -
abundance: -
v_gene: TRBV6-5
j_gene: TRBJ1-4
CDR3aa: CASSFVTNEKLFF
CDR3nt: TGTGCCAGCAGTTTCGTAACTAATGAAAAACTGTTTTTT

d_gene: -
abundance: -
v_gene: TRBV5-4
j_gene: TRBJ1-1
CDR3aa: CASSPSTTTEAFF
CDR3nt: TGTGCCAGCAGCCCTTCTACTACCACTGAAGCTTTCTTT

d_gene: -
abundance: -
v_gene: TRBV2
j_gene: TRBJ2-1
CDR3aa: CASSERRDTPENEQFF
CDR3nt: TGTGCCAGCAGTGAACGACGGGACACCCCCGAGAATGAGCAGTTCTTC

d_gene: TRBD1
abundance: once
v_gene: TRBV5-1
j_gene: TRBJ2-7
CDR3aa: CASSFLTGGNYEQYF
CDR3nt: TGCGCCAGCAGCTTTCTAACAGGGGGCAACTACGAGCAGTACTTC

d_gene: TRBD2
abundance: -
v_gene: TRBV27
j_gene: TRBJ2-1
CDR3aa: CASSFDSAGGFYNEQFF
CDR3nt: TGTGCCAGCAGTTTCGACTCAGCGGGAGGTTTCTACAATGAGCAGTTCTTC

d_gene: -
abundance: -
v_gene: TRBV7-2
j_gene: TRBJ2-7
CDR3aa: CASSLQGPGPGEQYF
CDR3nt: TGTGCCAGCAGCCTACAGGGCCCTGGCCCAGGGGAGCAGTACTTC

d_gene: -
abundance: -
v_gene: TRBV7-8
j_gene: TRBJ1-2
CDR3aa: CASSPTRAINYGYTF
CDR3nt: TGTGCCAGCAGCCCCACCAGGGCCATTAACTATGGCTACACCTTC

d_gene: TRBD1
abundance: once
v_gene: TRBV19
j_gene: TRBJ2-7
CDR3aa: CASSPRQGPSYEQYF
CDR3nt: TGTGCCAGTAGTCCCCGACAGGGGCCTTCCTACGAGCAGTACTTC